This entry lists 9 T cell receptor beta chains sequenced from one sample in a study of blood T cell repertoires in COVID-19. Repertoires were generated with immunoSEQ multiplex PCR, while TCRdb's copy carries only in-frame clones and drops some. Of 200,000 to 250,000 clones listed, roughly nine tenths were seen once; the top ten hold more than 8.5%. The sample was peripheral blood. The receptors here all came from a woman between 50 and 59 years old with COVID-19, enrolled during active disease.

The rearrangement links TRBV3-1 (or the pseudogene TRBV3-2) to TRBJ2-2; TRBD1 aligns across 9 bases. V shed 8 bases and J 4 bases; nucleotides not matched to a gene: 5. Germline CDR1 LGHDT, CDR2 YNNKEL (reference sequence). The CDR3 spans 14 residues. CDR3 sequence (DNA): TGTGCCAGCCTGGGACAGGGAGGCACCGGGGAGCTGTTTTTT. Protein sequence: CASLGQGGTGELFF.

The chain has TRBV7-8 and TRBJ1-1; 7 positions match TRBD1. The CDR3 is 15 residues long. Germline V gives CDR1 SGHVS, CDR2 FQNEAQ. With V trimmed by 5 bases and J by 1 base, 7 bases remained unmatched. The CDR3 nucleotides are TGTGCCAGCAGCCCACAGGGGATGGGGAACACTGAAGCTTTCTTT. It specifies CASSPQGMGNTEAFF. The full variable domain, rest sourced from reference TRBV7-8 and TRBJ1-1, is GAGVSQSPRYKVAKRGQDVALRCDPISGHVSLFWYQQALGQGPEFLTYFQNEAQLDKSGLPSDRFFAERPEGSVSTLKIQRTQQEDSAVYLCASSPQGMGNTEAFFGQGTRLTVV.

This clone showed up just once. This chain connects TRBV11-2 to TRBJ1-2; D unresolved. Germline lookup yields CDR1 SGHAT and CDR2 FQNNGV. The ends were cut back, 2 bases at V and 8 bases at J, with 9 bases in the middle. The CDR3 covers 12 residues. CDR3 residues: CASSLSGYGYTF. The CDR3 bases are TGTGCCAGCAGCTTAAGCGGATACGGCTACACCTTC.

The CDR3 is CASSQVSGGAFDTQYF. The CDR3 nucleotides read TGTGCCAGCAGCCAGGTTAGCGGGGGGGCCTTTGATACGCAGTATTTT. The chain links TRBV14 to TRBJ2-3; 11 nucleotides agree with TRBD2. This CDR3 has 16 amino acids. Trimming removed 3 bases from V and 6 bases from J; junction bases left unmatched: 8. Per germline, CDR1 SGHDN and CDR2 FVKESK.

The V gene is TRBV9, the J gene TRBJ2-1, with D unresolved. The germline V and J ends were trimmed by 3 bases and 2 bases, with 3 bases remaining between them. Germline CDR1 is SGDLS and CDR2 is YYNGEE. This CDR3 has 12 residues. The CDR3 loop is CASSATYNEQFF. The CDR3 DNA is TGTGCCAGCAGCGCCACCTACAATGAGCAGTTCTTC.

The rearrangement uses TRBV24-1 and TRBJ2-3; TRBD1 aligns across 9 bases. CDR1 and CDR2 from the germline V gene are KGHDR and SFDVKD. This CDR3 is 16 amino acids long. V lost 1 base and J lost 5; bases outside the gene matches: 6. The CDR3 region is CATSDLRGQGRDTQYF. Here the CDR3 DNA reads TGTGCCACCAGTGATTTAAGGGGACAGGGTCGAGATACGCAGTATTTT.

The rearrangement links TRBV19 to TRBJ1-2; D not resolved. The CDR3 loop spans 12 amino acids. Trimming stripped 8 bases from V and 3 bases from J, with 10 bases between. Germline V CDR1 and CDR2: LNHDA, SQIVND (reference sequence). Here the CDR3 reads CASAPSDYGYTF. In DNA, the CDR3 is TGTGCCAGTGCCCCATCGGACTATGGCTACACCTTC.

This chain connects TRBV5-4 to TRBJ1-2; TRBD1 matches 10 bases. Germline V CDR1 and CDR2: SGHNT, YYREEE (reference sequence). CDR3 length: 15 amino acids. V shed 0 bases and J 6 bases; nucleotides not matched to a gene: 5. The CDR3 is CASSLDRQGADGYTF. CDR3 sequence (DNA): TGTGCCAGCAGCTTGGACCGACAGGGGGCGGATGGCTACACCTTC. Full variable domain (rest looked up from reference TRBV5-4 and TRBJ1-2): ETGVTQSPTHLIKTRGQQVTLRCSSQSGHNTVSWYQQALGQGPQFIFQYYREEENGRGNFPPRFSGLQFPNYSSELNVNALELDDSALYLCASSLDRQGADGYTFGSGTRLTVV.

The J gene is TRBJ2-3, the V gene TRBV24-1, with 9 nucleotides matching TRBD2. The germline V gene encodes CDR1 KGHDR and CDR2 SFDVKD. The CDR3 is 15 amino acids. V dropped 7 bases and J dropped 8; count of bases not matched to a gene: 12. CDR3 sequence reads: CATRSSGGARGTQYF. The CDR3 region has the DNA TGTGCCACCAGGAGTAGCGGGGGCGCCCGGGGTACGCAGTATTTT.